Shown below are 32 T cell receptor beta chains from a single sample sequenced in a study of T-cell reconstitution after alpha-beta-depleted transplantation in children. As it was prepared, the TCRbeta library received unique molecular identifiers. TCRdb processed the PCR reads anew with MiXCR; each CDR3 protein has one entry. This sample has almost 250,000 distinct CDR3 sequences, with 20% to 30% found just once. The starting material was PBMCs, obtained before TCRalphabeta/CD19-depleted stem cell transplant. The receptors were gathered from a girl aged 2 to 10 with Fanconi anemia, due to receive a stem cell transplant.

The V gene is TRBV28, the J gene TRBJ2-7; tentatively, D is TRBD1 or TRBD2 (6 bases each). V was shortened by 7 bases and J by 0 bases, with 16 bases between the two germline ends. Germline CDR1 is MDHEN and CDR2 is SYDVKM. The CDR3 is made up of 15 amino acids. DNA of the CDR3: TGTGCCAGCACCCTTTTAGGGGGGAGCTCCTACGAGCAGTACTTC. It specifies CASTLLGGSSYEQYF.

This clonotype was counted at least ten times. The chain employs TRBV20-1 and TRBJ1-2; perhaps TRBD1 as D (6 bases). This CDR3 spans 15 amino acids. Trimming removed 1 base at V and 8 bases at J, with 20 bases between. CDR1 is DFQATT and CDR2 is SNEGSKA in the germline V gene (reference sequence). Written as DNA, the CDR3 is TGCAGTGCTAGAGCGGCGGGGGGCCTGAGCATCGGCTACACCTTC. Protein product: CSARAAGGLSIGYTF.

The chain carries TRBV20-1 and TRBJ2-5, with D uncertain. V shed 0 bases and J shed 5 bases, with 10 bases lying between them. This CDR3 contains 13 residues. The germline V gene has CDR1 DFQATT and CDR2 SNEGSKA (reference sequence). The CDR3 sequence: CSARDSARETQYF. In nucleotides, the CDR3 is TGCAGTGCTAGAGATAGTGCGAGGGAGACCCAGTACTTC.

This clonotype was detected a few times. V gene TRBV7-9 combines with J gene TRBJ2-5; 8 bases are shared with TRBD1. V lost 5 bases and J lost 4; bases outside the gene matches: 12. This CDR3 comprises 16 residues. In germline, CDR1 is SEHNR, CDR2 FQNEAQ (reference sequence). The CDR3 spells CASSGWDRIIRETQYF. The DNA of the CDR3 is TGTGCCAGCAGCGGATGGGACAGGATTATCCGAGAGACCCAGTACTTC.

V gene TRBV6-2 or TRBV6-3 combines with J gene TRBJ1-5; D call uncertain. Trimming removed 5 bases from V and 1 base from J, with 3 bases in between. The germline CDR1 and CDR2 sequences are MNHEY and SVGEGT. CDR3 length: 12 amino acids. The CDR3 DNA follows: TGTGCCAGCAGTACGAGCAATCAGCCCCAGCATTTT. Its protein product is CASSTSNQPQHF.

This clonotype was seen at least ten times. J is TRBJ1-1 and V is TRBV27; TRBD1 matches 8 bases. V lost 5 bases to trimming and J lost 4 bases; unmatched junction nucleotides: 9. CDR1 is MNHEY and CDR2 is SMNVEV in the germline V gene (reference sequence). The CDR3 consists of 15 residues. CDR3 in DNA: TGTGCCAGCAGTCCCCAGGGGGCGCTCTTCACTGAAGCTTTCTTT. Its protein is CASSPQGALFTEAFF.

This clonotype has a count of ten or more. No DNA is shown, since the ends of the CDR3 on it are uncertain; the CDR3 is the one TCRdb lists. The chain links TRBV21-1 to TRBJ2-7; the table's TRBD2 call for D was not verified on the DNA. TRBV21-1 is flagged as a pseudogene. The CDR3 is 15 residues long, counting both termini. CDR3 in amino acids: CASSKVASGSHEQYF.

This clonotype was found many times. The J gene is TRBJ2-7, the V gene TRBV29-1, with 9 bases fitting TRBD1. Germline assignment: CDR1 SQVTM and CDR2 ANQGSEA. The CDR3 runs to 13 residues. Trimming at V came to 4 bases and at J to 8 bases, leaving 9 bases not matched to a gene. CDR3 protein: CSVVTGGTVKQYF. The CDR3 DNA follows: TGCAGCGTTGTGACAGGGGGGACGGTAAAGCAGTACTTC.

With regard to this clonotype: At one boundary the junction diverges from the germline segment, which might be a read error. This chain links TRBV7-2 with TRBJ1-5; 9 positions agree with TRBD1. Germline CDR1 is SGHTA and CDR2 is FQGNSA. The CDR3 extends over 17 amino acids. CDR3 amino acids: CASSLEFRDRVNQPQHF. The CDR3 nucleotides are TGTGCCAGCAGTTTAGAATTCCGGGACAGGGTAAATCAGCCCCAGCATTTT.

The chain joins TRBV6-4 to TRBJ2-2; D is possibly TRBD1 (5 bases). The CDR3 contains 15 residues. Germline V gene data show CDR1 as MRHNA and CDR2 as SNTAGT. V was pared by 5 bases and J by 2 bases, with 12 bases between. CDR3 protein: CASSPDRTNTGELFF. The CDR3 nucleotides read TGTGCCAGCAGTCCTGACAGAACTAACACCGGGGAGCTGTTTTTT.

This clonotype was seen ten or more times. The chain is built from TRBV6-5 and TRBJ2-1; D may match TRBD1 or TRBD2 (6 bases each). This CDR3 comprises 15 residues. The germline V gene has CDR1 MNHEY and CDR2 SVGAGI. The V and J ends lost 3 bases and 4 bases respectively, with 13 bases between them. This CDR3 reads CASSYGGGKYNEQFF. DNA of the CDR3: TGTGCCAGCAGTTATGGAGGGGGGAAATACAATGAGCAGTTCTTC.

The CDR3 sequence: CASSQPNIGEQFF. In nucleotides, the CDR3 is TGTGCCAGCAGCCAACCTAACATTGGTGAGCAGTTCTTC. V and J are TRBV3-1 and TRBJ2-1; no reliable D call. Germline V gene lookup returns CDR1 LGHDT and CDR2 YNNKEL (reference sequence). The CDR3 has 13 residues. The ends were cut back, 2 bases at V and 9 bases at J, with 11 bases in the middle.

This clonotype showed up just a few times. V gene TRBV5-6 combines with J gene TRBJ2-1; TRBD2 aligns across 10 bases. The germline CDR1 and CDR2 sequences are SGHDT and YYEEEE. The CDR3 is 15 amino acids. The V and J ends lost 2 bases and 7 bases, in that order; junction bases with no gene match: 6. CDR3 amino acids: CASSFSGGRGNEQFF. Written as DNA, the CDR3 is TGTGCCAGCAGCTTTAGCGGGGGGCGGGGAAATGAGCAGTTCTTC.

The sample holds many counts of this clonotype. The CDR3 DNA reads TGTGCCAGCAGCTTGACCTTCGGACAGGGCTCGACAGATACGCAGTATTTT. Its protein is CASSLTFGQGSTDTQYF. The V call is TRBV5-6, the J call TRBJ2-3; 8 bases align to TRBD1. V trimming: 1 base; J trimming: 3 bases; junction bases outside the gene matches: 10. This CDR3 contains 17 residues. Germline V gene data show CDR1 as SGHDT and CDR2 as YYEEEE.

The chain employs TRBV20-1 and TRBJ2-4, with 8 bases fitting TRBD2. CDR1 and CDR2 from the germline V gene are DFQATT and SNEGSKA (reference sequence). Trimming at V came to 6 bases and at J to 0 bases, leaving 4 bases not matched to a gene. The length of the CDR3 is 14 residues. The CDR3 DNA is TGCAGTGCCGCGGGGGGATCAGCCAAAAACATTCAGTACTTC. Translated: CSAAGGSAKNIQYF.

This clonotype occurred many times. The chain recombines TRBV12-3 or TRBV12-4 with TRBJ2-7; 8 nucleotides match TRBD2. The CDR3 length is 15 residues. Germline trimming cut 5 bases from V and 4 bases from J; bases unmatched to any gene: 10. The CDR3, as DNA: TGTGCCAGCAGTAACTTAGCGGGAACGCTTTACGAGCAGTACTTC. Translated: CASSNLAGTLYEQYF.

This sequence joins TRBV6-5 and TRBJ2-5, with D possibly matching TRBD2 (5 bases). V shed 2 bases and J shed 5 bases, with 9 bases lying between them. The germline V gene encodes CDR1 MNHEY and CDR2 SVGAGI. CDR3 size: 13 residues. The chain's CDR3 is CASSYAGGETQYF. CDR3 in DNA: TGTGCCAGCAGTTACGCGGGTGGGGAGACCCAGTACTTC.

This clonotype was counted a few times. The genes are TRBV29-1 and TRBJ2-7; D may match TRBD1 or TRBD2 (5 bases each). This CDR3 contains 13 residues. Looked up from germline, CDR1 is SQVTM and CDR2 is ANQGSEA. Trimming removed 4 bases at V and 2 bases at J, with 12 bases between. The CDR3 nucleotides read TGCAGCGTTGCCCGGGACGGAGCCTACGAGCAGTACTTC. Amino acids: CSVARDGAYEQYF.

This clonotype has ten or more counts. The chain couples TRBV20-1 to TRBJ2-5; D is unclear. Germline V lookup: CDR1 DFQATT, CDR2 SNEGSKA (reference sequence). V lost 3 bases and J lost 1, with 12 bases in between. This CDR3 is 14 amino acids long. This chain's CDR3 is CSARVLVIQETQYF. The CDR3, as DNA: TGCAGTGCTAGGGTCTTGGTAATCCAAGAGACCCAGTACTTC.

This clonotype was detected ten times or more. V gene TRBV5-1 combines with J gene TRBJ2-1, with 10 bases fitting TRBD2. Germline CDR1 is SGHRS and CDR2 is YFSETQ. The CDR3 consists of 18 residues. Trimming removed 3 bases from V and 0 bases from J; junction bases left unmatched: 9. The CDR3 region is CASSSTTLAGGSYNEQFF. CDR3 sequence (DNA): TGCGCCAGCAGCTCAACAACGTTAGCGGGGGGCTCCTACAATGAGCAGTTCTTC.

This clonotype was observed many times. The chain employs TRBV12-3 or TRBV12-4 and TRBJ2-2, with TRBD2 as a possible D gene (5 bases). This CDR3 is 13 amino acids long. V shed 3 bases and J shed 6 bases, with 8 bases lying between them. Here the CDR3 reads CASSFAGAGELFF. CDR3 nucleotides: TGTGCCAGCAGTTTTGCGGGTGCCGGGGAGCTGTTTTTT.

This rearrangement joins TRBV4-2 to TRBJ2-5; D gene unclear. Per germline, CDR1 LGHNA and CDR2 YNFKEQ. The V gene lost 0 bases and the J gene lost 4 bases, with 3 bases spanning the gap. The CDR3 runs 12 residues. In DNA, the CDR3 is TGTGCCAGCAGCCAAGATTTAGAGACCCAGTACTTC. Its protein is CASSQDLETQYF.

This chain connects TRBV20-1 to TRBJ2-1, with TRBD2 matching 7 bases. After removal of 3 bases from V and 2 bases from J, the junction contained 10 bases not matched to a gene. This CDR3 comprises 16 residues. CDR1 DFQATT and CDR2 SNEGSKA come from the germline V gene (reference sequence). This chain's CDR3 is CSASGGEGRAYNEQFF. The CDR3 DNA follows: TGCAGTGCTAGTGGAGGGGAGGGGAGGGCCTACAATGAGCAGTTCTTC.

The rearrangement uses TRBV7-2 and TRBJ2-7; D unresolved. Germline CDR1 SGHTA, CDR2 FQGNSA. V lost 1 base and J lost 0, with 10 bases in between. This CDR3 comprises 15 residues. The CDR3: CASSLVVESSYEQYF. CDR3 sequence (DNA): TGTGCCAGCAGCTTAGTCGTAGAAAGCTCCTACGAGCAGTACTTC.

This clonotype was observed at least ten times. This sequence joins TRBV27 and TRBJ2-3; D remains ambiguous. The CDR3 sequence is 14 residues long. The germline CDR1 and CDR2 sequences are MNHEY and SMNVEV (reference sequence). V was pared by 10 bases and J by 0 bases, with 14 bases between. The CDR3 sequence is CATRRGTSTDTQYF. Written as DNA, the CDR3 is TGTGCCACCAGAAGAGGTACTAGCACAGATACGCAGTATTTT.

This rearrangement joins TRBV20-1 to TRBJ2-1; 9 bases agree with TRBD1. The germline CDR1 and CDR2 sequences are DFQATT and SNEGSKA (reference sequence). This CDR3 contains 14 residues. J gave up 8 bases and V 3 bases, and 8 bases lay outside the gene matches. For the CDR3, the DNA is TGCAGTGCTAGGCCGGGACAGGGTGATGATGAGCAGTTCTTC. This codes for CSARPGQGDDEQFF.

The rearrangement joins TRBV12-3 or TRBV12-4 to TRBJ1-5; D is perhaps TRBD1 (5 bases). The CDR3 extends over 15 amino acids. The V end lost 3 bases, the J end lost 6 bases, and 15 bases lay between the germline ends. CDR3 DNA sequence: TGTGCCAGCAGTTTTCGTTGGGGGGGGAGTCAGCCCCAGCATTTT. This translates into CASSFRWGGSQPQHF.

This clonotype was seen only a few times. J is TRBJ2-1 and V is TRBV29-1, with 8 bases aligning to TRBD1. The CDR3 covers 16 residues. Germline CDR1 reads SQVTM; CDR2 reads ANQGSEA. Trimming took 5 bases from V and 0 from J; bases not matched to a gene: 9. In nucleotides, the CDR3 is TGCAGCGTTCATTTCCGGACAGGGCTCTCCTACAATGAGCAGTTCTTC. The encoded protein is CSVHFRTGLSYNEQFF.

The table lists this clonotype with many counts. The V gene is TRBV9, the J gene TRBJ2-2, with unresolved D. Deletions cut 3 bases from V and 1 base from J, with 4 bases between. The CDR3 length is 13 residues. The germline V gene has CDR1 SGDLS and CDR2 YYNGEE. As DNA, the CDR3 is TGTGCCAGCAGCGACAGGAACACCGGGGAGCTGTTTTTT. Its protein product is CASSDRNTGELFF.

This clonotype was observed at least ten times. This chain uses TRBV6-2 or TRBV6-3 with TRBJ2-1, with D maybe TRBD2 (7 bases). Germline V gives CDR1 MNHEY, CDR2 SVGEGT. CDR3 length equals 15 residues. Deletions cut 7 bases from V and 0 bases from J, with 13 bases between. As DNA, the CDR3 is TGTGCCAGCACCCTAGCGGACAGCTCCTACAATGAGCAGTTCTTC. Protein sequence: CASTLADSSYNEQFF.

This clonotype was recorded many times. The chain combines TRBV7-3 with TRBJ2-1, with a tentative D call TRBD2 (5 bases). Germline CDR1 is SGHTA and CDR2 is FQGTGA. The germline V and J ends were trimmed by 1 base and 5 bases, with 9 bases remaining between them. The CDR3 loop spans 14 amino acids. In DNA form, the CDR3 reads TGTGCCAGCAGCTTAAGAGGGATGGACAATGAGCAGTTCTTC. Protein sequence: CASSLRGMDNEQFF.

The sample holds a few counts of this clonotype. The chain has TRBV19 and TRBJ2-1, with D perhaps TRBD2 (5 bases). V dropped 3 bases and J dropped 4 bases, with 10 bases sitting between them. Germline-derived CDR1 and CDR2 are LNHDA and SQIVND (reference sequence). The CDR3 sequence is 14 residues long. CDR3 coding DNA: TGTGCCAGTAGTATCGTGGGAGCGTACAATGAGCAGTTCTTC. It yields the protein CASSIVGAYNEQFF.